These 18 T cell receptor beta chains were sequenced from one sample in a study of blood T cell repertoires in COVID-19. Using immunoSEQ multiplex PCR, the repertoire was profiled, and TCRdb retains in-frame clones only, with some absent. The sample contains more than 140,000 clones, 84% of which appear only once. Sequenced sample: peripheral blood. The receptors shown here come from a woman aged 50 to 60 in a cohort sampled during active or convalescent COVID-19.

The V call is TRBV9, the J call TRBJ2-7, with D perhaps TRBD2 (6 bases). Trimming pared 0 bases from V and 3 bases from J, leaving 16 bases between. Germline V gene data show CDR1 as SGDLS and CDR2 as YYNGEE. CDR3 length: 16 amino acids. The CDR3 DNA reads TGTGCCAGCAGCGTAGAAGTTGGGGACTCCTACTACGAGCAGTACTTC. Amino acids: CASSVEVGDSYYEQYF.

The chain uses TRBV5-1 and TRBJ2-7; 8 positions match TRBD2. The germline CDR1 and CDR2 sequences are SGHRS and YFSETQ. V trimming: 1 base; J trimming: 2 bases; junction bases outside the gene matches: 5. The CDR3 is 15 residues long. The CDR3 sequence is CASSLFGLATYEQYF. CDR3 bases: TGCGCCAGCAGCTTGTTTGGACTAGCTACCTACGAGCAGTACTTC.

The rearrangement links TRBV2 to TRBJ1-2; 8 nucleotides align to TRBD1. Germline assignment: CDR1 SNHLY and CDR2 FYNNEI. The CDR3 spans 13 residues. Unmatched junction bases numbered 2, after V lost 6 bases and J lost 2 bases. As DNA, the CDR3 is TGTGCCAGCAGGGGACAGGTAAACTATGGCTACACCTTC. Protein: CASRGQVNYGYTF.

The genes are TRBV30 and TRBJ2-1; D remains unclear. The CDR3 is 12 amino acids. Looked up from germline, CDR1 is GTSNPN and CDR2 is SVGIG (reference sequence). V dropped 1 base and J dropped 3 bases, with 4 bases sitting between them. DNA of the CDR3: TGTGCCTGGAGTGCTGTCTACAATGAGCAGTTCTTC. Encoded protein: CAWSAVYNEQFF.

This chain connects TRBV4-1 to TRBJ1-5, with 9 bases aligning to TRBD1. Germline V gene sequence: CDR1 MGHRA, CDR2 YSYEKL. The CDR3 totals 16 residues. V was clipped by 3 bases and J by 5 bases; unmatched bases: 8. CDR3 loop: CASSHYPGQGHQPQHF. In nucleotides, the CDR3 is TGCGCCAGCAGCCATTATCCGGGACAGGGACATCAGCCCCAGCATTTT.

V and J are TRBV30 and TRBJ2-5, with TRBD2 identical over 7 bases. Germline V gene data show CDR1 as GTSNPN and CDR2 as SVGIG (reference sequence). V shed 3 bases, J shed 5 bases, and the junction held 9 bases outside the gene matches. CDR3 size: 14 residues. For the CDR3, the DNA is TGTGCCTGGAGCATGGGGGGGTCGGAGGAGACCCAGTACTTC. Translated, it gives CAWSMGGSEETQYF.

This rearrangement joins TRBV5-4 to TRBJ1-2; TRBD1 agrees at 9 bases. The ends lost 3 bases at V and 0 bases at J; junction bases unmatched: 6. This CDR3 has 16 amino acids. The germline V gene encodes CDR1 SGHNT and CDR2 YYREEE (reference sequence). The CDR3, as DNA: TGTGCCAGCAGCTGGGGGACAGGGAAAGCTAACTATGGCTACACCTTC. It translates to CASSWGTGKANYGYTF.

The gene calls are TRBV6-1 and TRBJ2-3; no reliable D call. The CDR3 covers 12 residues. V was shortened by 1 base and J by 9 bases, with 8 bases between the two germline ends. The germline gives CDR1 MNHNS, CDR2 SASEGT. DNA for the CDR3: TGTGCCAGCAGTGAAGACACGCTCACGCAGTATTTT. Its translation: CASSEDTLTQYF.

This clone was seen just once. The genes are TRBV5-1 and TRBJ1-4, with D maybe TRBD1 (5 bases). This CDR3 region has 18 residues. V lost 1 base and J 2 bases, leaving 18 bases between the germline ends. The germline V gene has CDR1 SGHRS and CDR2 YFSETQ. For the CDR3, the DNA is TGCGCCAGCAGCTTGACCCCCCAGGGACTGAAGACTAATGAAAAACTGTTTTTT. Amino acids: CASSLTPQGLKTNEKLFF.

CDR3 sequence reads: CASSPGTGDDNEQFF. CDR3 in DNA: TGCGCCAGCAGCCCCGGGACAGGGGATGACAATGAGCAGTTCTTC. The chain has TRBV4-3 and TRBJ2-1; 10 positions match TRBD1. V was clipped by 4 bases and J by 5 bases; unmatched bases: 5. Per germline, CDR1 LGHNA and CDR2 YSLEER. This CDR3 region has 15 residues.

This chain joins TRBV18 and TRBJ2-2, with a possible D match to TRBD2 (5 bases). Looked up from germline, CDR1 is KGHSH and CDR2 is LQKENI. The length of the CDR3 is 16 residues. Trimming pared 3 bases from V and 1 base from J, leaving 12 bases between. The chain's CDR3 is CASSPRSGRNTGELFF. DNA of the CDR3: TGTGCCAGCTCACCCCGCAGCGGTAGGAACACCGGGGAGCTGTTTTTT.

This chain connects TRBV5-1 to TRBJ2-7; 9 bases align to TRBD1. The V and J ends lost 4 bases and 6 bases, in that order; junction bases with no gene match: 11. Germline CDR1 is SGHRS and CDR2 is YFSETQ. The CDR3 extends over 15 amino acids. The CDR3: CASSGTGTGFIEQYF. The DNA for the CDR3 is TGCGCCAGCAGCGGGACCGGGACAGGGTTTATCGAGCAGTACTTC.

This clone appeared a few times. The V call is TRBV10-3, the J call TRBJ1-6, with D possibly matching TRBD1 (6 bases). CDR1 is ENHRY and CDR2 is SYGVKD in the germline V gene. Trimming cost V 6 bases and J 0 bases, with 6 bases left between them. This CDR3 region has 14 residues. The CDR3 region has the DNA TGTGCCATCAGGGACAGCTCCTATAATTCACCCCTCCACTTT. As protein: CAIRDSSYNSPLHF.

This clone turned up a few times. The chain recombines TRBV7-7 with TRBJ2-2, with TRBD1 as a possible D gene (6 bases). V was cut by 6 bases and J by 1 base, with 15 bases left in between. Germline loops: CDR1 SSHAT, CDR2 FNYEAQ (reference sequence). The CDR3 sequence is 16 residues long. The CDR3 sequence is CASSRPNRENTGELFF. CDR3 coding DNA: TGTGCCAGCAGTCGCCCCAACAGGGAGAACACCGGGGAGCTGTTTTTT.

The chain couples TRBV19 to TRBJ1-2, with D perhaps TRBD1 (6 bases). V was clipped by 4 bases and J by 5 bases, with 17 bases between them. The germline CDR1 and CDR2 sequences are LNHDA and SQIVND (reference sequence). The CDR3 runs 15 residues. As DNA, the CDR3 is TGTGCCAGTAGTAATCTGACAGGAGCGATATATGGCTACACCTTC. Translated: CASSNLTGAIYGYTF. Together with reference TRBV19 and TRBJ1-2, the CDR3 gives the full variable domain: DGGITQSPKYLFRKEGQNVTLSCEQNLNHDAMYWYRQDPGQGLRLIYYSQIVNDFQKGDIAEGYSVSREKKESFPLTVTSAQKNPTAFYLCASSNLTGAIYGYTFGSGTRLTVV.

This chain connects TRBV14 to TRBJ1-2; possibly TRBD1 for D (5 bases). This CDR3 is 15 amino acids long. With 0 bases removed from V and 10 bases from J, the gap between germline ends came to 18 bases. Germline V gives CDR1 SGHDN, CDR2 FVKESK. CDR3 bases: TGTGCCAGCAGCCAAGATGGGGGACTCATTTTACCCTACACCTTC. Its translation is CASSQDGGLILPYTF.

This chain uses TRBV9 with TRBJ2-7; 8 bases are a match to TRBD2. V was clipped by 4 bases and J by 1 base; unmatched bases: 10. Germline V gene sequence: CDR1 SGDLS, CDR2 YYNGEE. The CDR3 runs 16 residues. The CDR3 DNA is TGTGCCAGCAGCCAAAGCGGGGGCCGAGCATCCTACGAGCAGTACTTC. As protein: CASSQSGGRASYEQYF. Variable domain in full (rest from reference TRBV9 and TRBJ2-7): DSGVTQTPKHLITATGQRVTLRCSPRSGDLSVYWYQQSLDQGLQFLIQYYNGEERAKGNILERFSAQQFPDLHSELNLSSLELGDSALYFCASSQSGGRASYEQYFGPGTRLTVT.

This rearrangement joins TRBV7-2 to TRBJ2-3, with 10 nucleotides matching TRBD2. Trimming removed 1 base from V and 5 bases from J; junction bases left unmatched: 6. The CDR3 is 16 amino acids. Germline loops: CDR1 SGHTA, CDR2 FQGNSA. The CDR3 protein is CASSLVGLAHQDTQYF. Here the CDR3 DNA reads TGTGCCAGCAGCTTAGTGGGACTAGCGCACCAAGATACGCAGTATTTT. The full variable domain, in which reference TRBV7-2 and TRBJ2-3 provide the parts outside the CDR3, is GAGVSQSPSNKVTEKGKDVELRCDPISGHTALYWYRQSLGQGLEFLIYFQGNSAPDKSGLPSDRFSAERTGGSVSTLTIQRTQQEDSAVYLCASSLVGLAHQDTQYFGPGTRLTVL.